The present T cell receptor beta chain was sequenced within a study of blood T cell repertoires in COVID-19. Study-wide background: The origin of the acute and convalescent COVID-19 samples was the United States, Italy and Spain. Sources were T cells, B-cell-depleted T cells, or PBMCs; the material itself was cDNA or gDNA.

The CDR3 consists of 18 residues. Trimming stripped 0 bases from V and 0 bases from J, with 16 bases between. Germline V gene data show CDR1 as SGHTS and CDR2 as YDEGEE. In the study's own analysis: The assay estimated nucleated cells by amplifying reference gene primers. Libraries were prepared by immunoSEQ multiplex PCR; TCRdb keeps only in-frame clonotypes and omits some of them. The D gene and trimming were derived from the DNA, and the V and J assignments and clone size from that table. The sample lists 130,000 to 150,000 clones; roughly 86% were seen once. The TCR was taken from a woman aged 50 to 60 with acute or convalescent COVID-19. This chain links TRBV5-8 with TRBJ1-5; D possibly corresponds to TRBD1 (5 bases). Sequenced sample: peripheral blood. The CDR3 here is CASSLAPQGLYSNQPQHF. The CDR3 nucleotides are TGTGCCAGCAGCTTGGCCCCGCAGGGACTATATAGCAATCAGCCCCAGCATTTT.